Below, 6 T cell receptor beta chains from the same sample are listed, as sequenced in a study of OX40 agonist ivuxolimab in advanced cancers. TCRdb's table, derived via immunoSEQ multiplex PCR, lists solely in-frame clones and lacks some. The sample includes approximately 100,000 clones, 92% of them seen just once. Sample: CD4+ or CD8+ T cells sorted from blood, taken in a trial of the OX40 agonist ivuxolimab. These receptors were collected from an adult with an advanced solid tumor such as melanoma, head and neck, liver or kidney cancer.

V usage is TRBV18 and J usage is TRBJ2-3; D not certain. The germline V and J ends were trimmed by 3 bases and 0 bases, with 10 bases remaining between them. This CDR3 is 15 amino acids long. Germline V gene sequence: CDR1 KGHSH, CDR2 LQKENI. CDR3 coding DNA: TGTGCCAGCTCACCTAAAGGGTCTAGCACAGATACGCAGTATTTT. Its protein is CASSPKGSSTDTQYF.

V usage is TRBV5-1 and J usage is TRBJ2-7, with D possibly TRBD2 on 7 matching bases. The CDR3 totals 15 residues. The germline gives CDR1 SGHRS, CDR2 YFSETQ. V was trimmed by 0 bases and J by 4 bases, leaving 14 bases between them. This chain's CDR3 is CASSLATGTIYEQYF. In nucleotides, the CDR3 is TGCGCCAGCAGCTTGGCTACAGGGACTATTTACGAGCAGTACTTC.

A note on this clone: An end of the junction differs from the germline gene, which may be a read error. The V gene is TRBV7-7, the J gene TRBJ2-2; 7 bases fit TRBD1. The germline V gene has CDR1 SSHAT and CDR2 FNYEAQ (reference sequence). The CDR3 has 15 residues. The CDR3 DNA reads as TGTGCTAGCAGCCCGGGACAGACGAACACCGGGGAGCTGTTTTTT. Its translation is CASSPGQTNTGELFF. The full variable domain, with the rest looked up from reference TRBV7-7 and TRBJ2-2, is GAGVSQSPRYKVTKRGQDVTLRCDPISSHATLYWYQQALGQGPEFLTYFNYEAQPDKSGLPSDRFSAERPEGSISTLTIQRTEQRDSAMYRCASSPGQTNTGELFFGEGSRLTVL.

J is TRBJ2-1 and V is TRBV18; D remains ambiguous. Trimming removed 0 bases at V and 1 base at J, with 7 bases between. This CDR3 has 15 residues. Germline V gene data show CDR1 as KGHSH and CDR2 as LQKENI. CDR3 protein: CASSPPSRSYNEQFF. Here the CDR3 DNA reads TGTGCCAGCTCACCACCTAGCCGTTCCTACAATGAGCAGTTCTTC.

The chain carries TRBV5-6 and TRBJ2-1, with D maybe TRBD2 (6 bases). Trimming pared 0 bases from V and 1 base from J, leaving 8 bases between. The CDR3 consists of 15 residues. Per the germline V gene, CDR1 is SGHDT and CDR2 is YYEEEE. This CDR3 is CASSLGDSSYNEQFF. The CDR3 nucleotides read TGTGCCAGCAGCTTGGGGGACTCGTCCTACAATGAGCAGTTCTTC. Combining the CDR3 with reference TRBV5-6 and TRBJ2-1 gives the whole variable domain DAGVTQSPTHLIKTRGQQVTLRCSPKSGHDTVSWYQQALGQGPQFIFQYYEEEERQRGNFPDRFSGHQFPNYSSELNVNALLLGDSALYLCASSLGDSSYNEQFFGPGTRLTVL.

The V and J genes are TRBV6-5 and TRBJ1-6; maybe TRBD1 (5 bases). Trimming took off 7 bases at V and 8 bases at J, with 18 bases between the two ends. CDR3 length: 15 residues. Germline V gene sequence: CDR1 MNHEY, CDR2 SVGAGI. The CDR3 sequence is CASNSGRAGDSPLHF. CDR3 DNA: TGTGCCAGCAACTCGGGGCGGGCCGGGGATTCACCCCTCCACTTT.